The TCR beta chain described here comes from a study of response to subunit inactivated influenza vaccine. The germline V gene has CDR1 SGHTA and CDR2 FQGNSA. The CDR3 runs 15 residues. The V gene lost 3 bases and the J gene lost 0 bases, with 8 bases spanning the gap. The study's findings and limits: T cells newly recruited by each seasonal influenza vaccination are few, the authors suggested.

TCRdb re-derived calls from the RT-PCR reads in MiXCR, one entry per CDR3 protein. The table lists about 700,000 distinct CDR3 sequences, 15% to 18% of them singletons. This clonotype was detected a few times. Its antigen is undetermined. Sample: PBMCs from blood, taken roughly 12 days after vaccination. The TCR originated in a man aged 50-60 years who received an inactivated influenza vaccine. V gene TRBV7-2 combines with J gene TRBJ2-2; D unresolved. CDR3 amino acids: CASSFRATNTGELFF. CDR3 DNA sequence: TGTGCCAGCAGCTTTAGGGCCACGAACACCGGGGAGCTGTTTTTT.